These 14 T cell receptor beta chains originate from one sample sequenced in a study of T cell repertoires in cytomegalovirus infection. TCRdb analysed the reads with MiXCR anew, one entry per CDR3 protein. The table includes some 920,000 distinct CDR3 sequences, more than 25% detected once. Their antigens remain unidentified. Sample: cultured CD8+ T cells from PBMCs, taken from culture after CMV antigen stimulation. The receptors come from a human donor in good health (CMV status not recorded). Some clones in this sample may be carry-over from other donors' samples.

V is TRBV7-9 and J is TRBJ1-4; weak D call: TRBD1 (5 bases). V was clipped by 5 bases and J by 0 bases, with 10 bases between them. There are 15 residues in the CDR3. Germline-derived CDR1 and CDR2 are SEHNR and FQNEAQ (reference sequence). CDR3 residues: CASSKGPSTNEKLFF. The CDR3, as DNA: TGTGCCAGCAGCAAGGGACCTTCAACTAATGAAAAACTGTTTTTT. Complete variable domain (other parts from reference TRBV7-9 and TRBJ1-4): DTGVSQNPRHKITKRGQNVTFRCDPISEHNRLYWYRQTLGQGPEFLTYFQNEAQLEKSRLLSDRFSAERPKGSFSTLEIQRTEQGDSAMYLCASSKGPSTNEKLFFGSGTQLSVL.

The sample holds many counts of this clonotype. The V gene is TRBV4-1, the J gene TRBJ1-2; TRBD1 agrees at 8 bases. Looked up from germline, CDR1 is MGHRA and CDR2 is YSYEKL. CDR3 length: 14 residues. The junction had 11 bases not matched to a gene; V was cut back by 4 bases and J by 10 bases. The CDR3 sequence: CASSLGQGRPDYTF. The CDR3 DNA reads as TGCGCCAGCAGCCTCGGACAGGGCCGTCCTGACTACACCTTC.

This clonotype was seen more than once but under ten times. This chain connects TRBV4-3 to TRBJ2-5; 10 bases are shared with TRBD1. Germline V CDR1 and CDR2: LGHNA, YSLEER. V gave up 0 bases and J gave up 5 bases; unmatched junction bases: 9. The CDR3 has 17 amino acids. In DNA form, the CDR3 reads TGCGCCAGCAGCCAAGATTTAGGGACAGGGGTGCGGGAGACCCAGTACTTC. It encodes CASSQDLGTGVRETQYF.

The chain couples TRBV6-2 or TRBV6-3 to TRBJ2-5; unclear D gene. This CDR3 contains 15 residues. V was trimmed by 5 bases and J by 2 bases, leaving 15 bases between them. The V gene's germline CDR1 is MNHEY and CDR2 SVGEGT. CDR3 loop: CASSPGDLEQETQYF. Here the CDR3 DNA reads TGTGCCAGCAGTCCCGGTGATTTAGAACAAGAGACCCAGTACTTC.

This clonotype has more than one count but fewer than ten. This chain links TRBV4-2 with TRBJ2-7; D might be TRBD1 or TRBD2, each matching 5 bases. V was clipped by 4 bases and J by 5 bases, with 18 bases between them. There are 15 residues in the CDR3. Germline CDR1 LGHNA, CDR2 YNFKEQ. The CDR3 spells CASSLGWQGDHEQYF. Here the CDR3 DNA reads TGTGCCAGCAGCCTTGGCTGGCAGGGAGACCACGAGCAGTACTTC.

This CDR3 is CSVENRPSSYEQYF. The CDR3, as DNA: TGCAGCGTTGAGAACAGGCCGAGCTCCTACGAGCAGTACTTC. The rearrangement uses TRBV29-1 and TRBJ2-7; TRBD1 is a possible D gene (5 bases). This CDR3 comprises 14 residues. Germline-derived CDR1 and CDR2 are SQVTM and ANQGSEA. V was cut by 3 bases and J by 0 bases, with 12 bases left in between.

As for this clonotype: A read error may explain this, as a much larger clone is one base away. This sequence joins TRBV12-3 or TRBV12-4 and TRBJ2-5; tentative D call: TRBD2 (5 bases). This CDR3 contains 15 residues. This CDR3 reads CVSSLEASNQETQYF. The CDR3 DNA is TGTGTCAGCAGTTTAGAGGCTAGCAACCAAGAGACCCAGTACTTC.

There are many counts of this clonotype. The J gene is TRBJ2-3, the V gene TRBV7-9; TRBD2 might be the D (6 bases). This CDR3 comprises 15 residues. Germline values: CDR1 SEHNR, CDR2 FQNEAQ (reference sequence). V lost 5 bases and J lost 5, with 17 bases in between. Here the CDR3 reads CASSPPLSRGDTQYF. Written as DNA, the CDR3 is TGTGCCAGCAGCCCTCCTTTATCGCGGGGAGATACGCAGTATTTT.

The rearrangement joins TRBV5-4 to TRBJ2-3; D may be TRBD2 (7 bases). V was clipped by 1 base and J by 2 bases, with 14 bases between them. This CDR3 is built from 16 residues. CDR1 and CDR2 (germline): SGHNT, YYREEE (reference sequence). The CDR3 protein is CASSLFGGPITDTQYF. The CDR3 DNA reads as TGTGCCAGCAGCTTGTTCGGGGGGCCTATCACAGATACGCAGTATTTT.

The chain employs TRBV12-3 or TRBV12-4 and TRBJ2-3; 10 nucleotides match TRBD2. V lost 3 bases, J lost 1 base, and 4 bases stayed unmatched. The CDR3 runs 16 residues. The chain's CDR3 is CASSFSLAGGTDTQYF. DNA of the CDR3: TGTGCCAGCAGTTTTTCGCTAGCGGGGGGCACAGATACGCAGTATTTT.

In this sample, this clonotype turned up a few times. The rearrangement uses TRBV6-2 or TRBV6-3 and TRBJ2-1, with 7 nucleotides matching TRBD2. Germline CDR1 is MNHEY and CDR2 is SVGEGT. The CDR3 runs to 15 residues. V dropped 6 bases and J dropped 0; count of bases not matched to a gene: 5. The CDR3 protein is CASRTGTISYNEQFF. The CDR3, as DNA: TGTGCCAGCAGAACCGGGACTATCTCCTACAATGAGCAGTTCTTC.

This chain uses TRBV9 with TRBJ2-2; 8 bases align to TRBD2. The germline gives CDR1 SGDLS, CDR2 YYNGEE. J lost 3 bases, V lost 7 bases, and 11 bases had no gene match. The CDR3 extends over 16 amino acids. The CDR3 DNA is TGTGCCAGCCGAAGTAAGGTCGGGGGGGACACCGGGGAGCTGTTTTTT. Translating it yields CASRSKVGGDTGELFF. Supplemented by reference TRBV9 and TRBJ2-2, the full variable domain reads DSGVTQTPKHLITATGQRVTLRCSPRSGDLSVYWYQQSLDQGLQFLIQYYNGEERAKGNILERFSAQQFPDLHSELNLSSLELGDSALYFCASRSKVGGDTGELFFGEGSRLTVL.

Comment on this clonotype: A read error may explain this, as a much larger clone is one base away. This chain uses TRBV7-2 with TRBJ2-1; D could derive from TRBD1 or TRBD2 (6 bases each). The CDR3 has 14 residues. CDR1 is SGHTA, CDR2 FQGNSA, per germline. V was clipped by 4 bases and J by 5 bases, with 12 bases between them. CDR3 sequence reads: CASSYSGAHNEQFF. The CDR3 bases are TGTGCCAGCAGCTACTCGGGGGCCCACAATGAGCAGTTCTTC.

The chain is built from TRBV2 and TRBJ2-7; possibly TRBD1 or TRBD2 for D (6 bases each). Germline V gene data show CDR1 as SNHLY and CDR2 as FYNNEI. V was shortened by 7 bases and J by 5 bases, with 24 bases between the two germline ends. The CDR3 runs to 16 residues. The CDR3 sequence is CASTTTTVDGGDEQYV. The CDR3 DNA sequence: TGTGCCAGCACTACGACAACAGTTGACGGGGGCGACGAGCAGTACGTC.